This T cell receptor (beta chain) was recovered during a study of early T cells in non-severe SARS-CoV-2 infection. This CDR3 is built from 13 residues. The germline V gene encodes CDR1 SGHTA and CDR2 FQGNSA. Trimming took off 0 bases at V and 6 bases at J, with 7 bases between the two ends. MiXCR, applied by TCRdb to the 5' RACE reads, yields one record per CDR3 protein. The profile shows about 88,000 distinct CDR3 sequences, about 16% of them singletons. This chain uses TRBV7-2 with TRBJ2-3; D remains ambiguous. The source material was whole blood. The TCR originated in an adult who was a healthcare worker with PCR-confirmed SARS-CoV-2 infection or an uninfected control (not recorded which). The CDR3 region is CASSLANFDTQYF. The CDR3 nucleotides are TGTGCCAGCAGCTTAGCCAACTTCGATACGCAGTATTTT.